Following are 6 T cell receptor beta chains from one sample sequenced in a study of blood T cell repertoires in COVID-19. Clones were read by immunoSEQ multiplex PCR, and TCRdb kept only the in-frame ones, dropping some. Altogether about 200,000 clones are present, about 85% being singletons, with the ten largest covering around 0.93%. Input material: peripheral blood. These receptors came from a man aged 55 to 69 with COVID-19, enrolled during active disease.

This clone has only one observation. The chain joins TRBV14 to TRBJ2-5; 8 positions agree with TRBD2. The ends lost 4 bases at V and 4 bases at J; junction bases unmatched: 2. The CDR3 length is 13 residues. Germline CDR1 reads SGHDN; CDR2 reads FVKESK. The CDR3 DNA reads TGTGCCAGCAGCCCCCGGGGGGGAGAGACCCAGTACTTC. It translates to CASSPRGGETQYF. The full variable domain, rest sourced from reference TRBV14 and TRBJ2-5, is EAGVTQFPSHSVIEKGQTVTLRCDPISGHDNLYWYRRVMGKEIKFLLHFVKESKQDESGMPNNRFLAERTGGTYSTLKVQPAELEDSGVYFCASSPRGGETQYFGPGTRLLVL.

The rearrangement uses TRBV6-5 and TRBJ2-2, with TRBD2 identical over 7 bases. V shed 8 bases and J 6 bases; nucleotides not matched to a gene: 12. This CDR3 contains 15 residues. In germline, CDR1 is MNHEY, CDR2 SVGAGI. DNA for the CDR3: TGTGCCAGCCAGGGCGGGAGAATTAGTGCCGGGGAGCTGTTTTTT. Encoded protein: CASQGGRISAGELFF.

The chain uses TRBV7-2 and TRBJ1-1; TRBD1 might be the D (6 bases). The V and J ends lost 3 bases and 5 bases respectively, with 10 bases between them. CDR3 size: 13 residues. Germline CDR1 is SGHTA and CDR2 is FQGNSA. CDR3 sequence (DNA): TGTGCCAGCAGCTTGGTCAGGGGTACTGAAGCTTTCTTT. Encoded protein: CASSLVRGTEAFF. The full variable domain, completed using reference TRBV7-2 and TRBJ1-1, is GAGVSQSPSNKVTEKGKDVELRCDPISGHTALYWYRQSLGQGLEFLIYFQGNSAPDKSGLPSDRFSAERTGGSVSTLTIQRTQQEDSAVYLCASSLVRGTEAFFGQGTRLTVV.

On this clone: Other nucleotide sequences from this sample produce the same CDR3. The CDR3 DNA reads TGCGCCAGCAGCTTGGAGGGAGACGGCACAGATACGCAGTATTTT. Its protein product is CASSLEGDGTDTQYF. The rearrangement joins TRBV5-1 to TRBJ2-3; TRBD2 might be the D (5 bases). Germline V gene sequence: CDR1 SGHRS, CDR2 YFSETQ. V shed 0 bases and J shed 1 base, with 9 bases lying between them. The length of the CDR3 is 15 residues.

The CDR3 region has the DNA TGTGCCTGGAGCTTGACAGGGGGGACTCAGCCCCAGCATTTT. This codes for CAWSLTGGTQPQHF. The chain links TRBV30 to TRBJ1-5; the match to TRBD1 covers 9 bases. Per germline, CDR1 GTSNPN and CDR2 SVGIG (reference sequence). The CDR3 is 14 residues long. J gave up 6 bases and V 3 bases, and 6 bases lay outside the gene matches.

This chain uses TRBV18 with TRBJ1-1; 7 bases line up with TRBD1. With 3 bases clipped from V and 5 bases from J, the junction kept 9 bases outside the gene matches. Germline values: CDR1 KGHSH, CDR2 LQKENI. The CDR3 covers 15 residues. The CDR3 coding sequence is TGTGCCAGCTCACCGACAGGGAAAGGGAATACTGAAGCTTTCTTT. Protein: CASSPTGKGNTEAFF.